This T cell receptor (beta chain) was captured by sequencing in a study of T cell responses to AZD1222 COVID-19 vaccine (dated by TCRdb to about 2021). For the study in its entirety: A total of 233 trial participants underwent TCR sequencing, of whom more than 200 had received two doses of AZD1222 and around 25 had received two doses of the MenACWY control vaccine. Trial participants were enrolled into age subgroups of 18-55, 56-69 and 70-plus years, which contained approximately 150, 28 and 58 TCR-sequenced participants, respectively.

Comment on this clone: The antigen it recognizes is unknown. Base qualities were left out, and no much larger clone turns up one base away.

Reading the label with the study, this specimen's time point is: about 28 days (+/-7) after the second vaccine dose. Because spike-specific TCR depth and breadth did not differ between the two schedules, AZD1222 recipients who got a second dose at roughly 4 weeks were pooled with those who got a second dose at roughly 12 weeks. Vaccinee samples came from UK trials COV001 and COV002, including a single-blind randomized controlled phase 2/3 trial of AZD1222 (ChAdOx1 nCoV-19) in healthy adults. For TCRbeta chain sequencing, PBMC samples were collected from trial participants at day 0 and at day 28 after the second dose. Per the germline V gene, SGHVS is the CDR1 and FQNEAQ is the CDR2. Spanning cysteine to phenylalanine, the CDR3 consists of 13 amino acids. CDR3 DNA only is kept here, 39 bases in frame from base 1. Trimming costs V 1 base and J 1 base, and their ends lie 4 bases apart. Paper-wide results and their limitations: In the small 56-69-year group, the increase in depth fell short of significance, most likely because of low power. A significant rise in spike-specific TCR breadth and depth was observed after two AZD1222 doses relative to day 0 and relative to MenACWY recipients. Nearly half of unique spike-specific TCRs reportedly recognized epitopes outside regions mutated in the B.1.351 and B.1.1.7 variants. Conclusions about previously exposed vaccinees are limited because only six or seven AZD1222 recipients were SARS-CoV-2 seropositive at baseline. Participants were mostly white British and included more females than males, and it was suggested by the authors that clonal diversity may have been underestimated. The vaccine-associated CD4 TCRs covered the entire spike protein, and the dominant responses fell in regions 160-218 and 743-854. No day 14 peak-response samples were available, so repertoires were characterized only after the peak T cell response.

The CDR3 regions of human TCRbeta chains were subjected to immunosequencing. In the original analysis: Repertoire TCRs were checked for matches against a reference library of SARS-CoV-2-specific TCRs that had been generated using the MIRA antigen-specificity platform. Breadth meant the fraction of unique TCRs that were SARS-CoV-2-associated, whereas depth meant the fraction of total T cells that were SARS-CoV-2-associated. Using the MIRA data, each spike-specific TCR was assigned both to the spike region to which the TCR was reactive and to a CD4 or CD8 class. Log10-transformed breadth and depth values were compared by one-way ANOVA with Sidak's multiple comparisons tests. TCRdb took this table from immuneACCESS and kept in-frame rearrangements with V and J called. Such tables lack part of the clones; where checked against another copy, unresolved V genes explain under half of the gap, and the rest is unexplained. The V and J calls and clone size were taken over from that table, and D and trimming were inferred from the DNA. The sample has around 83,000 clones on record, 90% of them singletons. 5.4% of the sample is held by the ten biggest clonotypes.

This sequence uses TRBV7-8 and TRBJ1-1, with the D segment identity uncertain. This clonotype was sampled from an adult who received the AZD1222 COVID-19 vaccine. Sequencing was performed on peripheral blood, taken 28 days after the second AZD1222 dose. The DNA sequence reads TGTGCCAGCAGCTTAGGAGAGAACACTGAAGCTTTCTTT. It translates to CASSLGENTEAFF.